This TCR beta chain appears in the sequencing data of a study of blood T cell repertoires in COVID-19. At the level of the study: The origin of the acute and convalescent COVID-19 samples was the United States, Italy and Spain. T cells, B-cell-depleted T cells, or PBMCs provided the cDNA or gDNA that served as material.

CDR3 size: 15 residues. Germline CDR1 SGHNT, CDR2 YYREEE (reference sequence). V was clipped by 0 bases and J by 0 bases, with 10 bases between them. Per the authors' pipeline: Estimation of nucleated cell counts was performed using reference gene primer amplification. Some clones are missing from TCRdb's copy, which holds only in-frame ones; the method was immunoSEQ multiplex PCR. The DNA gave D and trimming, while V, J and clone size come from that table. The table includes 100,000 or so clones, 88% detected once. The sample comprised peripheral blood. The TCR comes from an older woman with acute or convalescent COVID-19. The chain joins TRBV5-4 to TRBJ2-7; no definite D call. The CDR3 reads CASSLDPPSSYEQYF. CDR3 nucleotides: TGTGCCAGCAGCTTGGATCCACCTAGCTCCTACGAGCAGTACTTC.